This T cell receptor (beta chain) was captured by sequencing in a study of shared clonotypes between healthy human individuals. The CDR3 has 17 residues. Germline V gives CDR1 SGHVS, CDR2 FQNEAQ. The junction had 12 bases not matched to a gene; V was cut back by 3 bases and J by 5 bases. This clone was counted between two and nine times. The study ran the assay at deep level. Roughly 200 ng DNA, tens of thousands of T cell genomes, went into each sorted-subset replicate PCR. Profiled with immunoSEQ multiplex PCR; TCRdb holds only in-frame clones, not every one. The data hold 950,000 to 1,100,000 clones, with 70% to 80% observed a single time.

Sequencing input: memory CD4+ T cells sorted from blood. Subset described: CD45RA-negative fraction. The gene calls are TRBV7-8 and TRBJ1-2; 10 positions match TRBD1. This receptor was taken from a man aged 18 to 29 in good health. The CDR3 region has the DNA TGTGCCAGCAGCTTGGGGCCACCGGGACAGGGGTCGTATGGCTACACCTTC. Its protein product is CASSLGPPGQGSYGYTF.